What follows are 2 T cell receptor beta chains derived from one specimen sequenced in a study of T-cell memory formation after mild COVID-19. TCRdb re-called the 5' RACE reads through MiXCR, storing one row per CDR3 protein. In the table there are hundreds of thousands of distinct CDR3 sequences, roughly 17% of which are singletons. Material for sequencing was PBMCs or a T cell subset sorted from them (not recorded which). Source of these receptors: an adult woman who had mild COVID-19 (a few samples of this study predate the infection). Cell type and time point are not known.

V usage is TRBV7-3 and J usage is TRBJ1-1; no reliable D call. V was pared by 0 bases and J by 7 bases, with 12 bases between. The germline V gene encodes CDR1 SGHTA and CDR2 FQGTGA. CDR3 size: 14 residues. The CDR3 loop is CASSLTPGFGEAFF. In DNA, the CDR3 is TGTGCCAGCAGCTTAACACCGGGGTTCGGTGAAGCTTTCTTT.

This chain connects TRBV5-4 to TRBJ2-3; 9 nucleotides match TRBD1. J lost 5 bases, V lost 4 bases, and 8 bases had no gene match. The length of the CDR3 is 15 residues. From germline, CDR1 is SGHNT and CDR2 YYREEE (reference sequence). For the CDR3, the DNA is TGTGCCAGCAGCCCCAGGACAGGGGTGAAAGATACGCAGTATTTT. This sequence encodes CASSPRTGVKDTQYF. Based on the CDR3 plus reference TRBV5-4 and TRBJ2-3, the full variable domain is ETGVTQSPTHLIKTRGQQVTLRCSSQSGHNTVSWYQQALGQGPQFIFQYYREEENGRGNFPPRFSGLQFPNYSSELNVNALELDDSALYLCASSPRTGVKDTQYFGPGTRLTVL.